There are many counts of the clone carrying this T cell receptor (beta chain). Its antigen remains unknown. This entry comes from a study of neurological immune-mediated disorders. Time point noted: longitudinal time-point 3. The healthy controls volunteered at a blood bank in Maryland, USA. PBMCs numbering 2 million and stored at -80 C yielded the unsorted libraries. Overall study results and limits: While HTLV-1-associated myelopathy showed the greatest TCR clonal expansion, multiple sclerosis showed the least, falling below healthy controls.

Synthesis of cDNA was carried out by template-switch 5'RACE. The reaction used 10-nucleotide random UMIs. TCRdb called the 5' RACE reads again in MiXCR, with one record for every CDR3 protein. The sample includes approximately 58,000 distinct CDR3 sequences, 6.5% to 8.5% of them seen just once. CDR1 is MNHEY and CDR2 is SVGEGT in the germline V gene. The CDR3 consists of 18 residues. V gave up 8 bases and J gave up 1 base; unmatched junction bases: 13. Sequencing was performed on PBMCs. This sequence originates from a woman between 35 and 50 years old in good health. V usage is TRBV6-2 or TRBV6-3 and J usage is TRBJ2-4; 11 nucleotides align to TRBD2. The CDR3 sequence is CASAPGLAEGGAKNIQYF. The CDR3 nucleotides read TGTGCCAGCGCCCCGGGACTAGCGGAGGGGGGGGCCAAAAACATTCAGTACTTC.